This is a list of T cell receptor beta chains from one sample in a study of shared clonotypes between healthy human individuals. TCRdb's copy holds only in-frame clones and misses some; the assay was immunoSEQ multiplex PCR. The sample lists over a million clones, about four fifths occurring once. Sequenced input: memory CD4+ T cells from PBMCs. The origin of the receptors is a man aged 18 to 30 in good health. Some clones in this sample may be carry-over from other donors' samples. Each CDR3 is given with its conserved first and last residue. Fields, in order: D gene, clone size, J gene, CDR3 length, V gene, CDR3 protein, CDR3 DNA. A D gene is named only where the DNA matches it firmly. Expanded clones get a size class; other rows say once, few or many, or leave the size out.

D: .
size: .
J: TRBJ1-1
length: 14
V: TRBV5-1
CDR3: CASSQLQGNTEAFF
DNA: TGCGCCAGCAGCCAACTACAGGGAAACACTGAAGCTTTCTTT

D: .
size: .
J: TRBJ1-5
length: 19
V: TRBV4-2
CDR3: CASSQAIGKAERFNQPQHF
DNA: TGTGCCAGCAGCCAAGCTATAGGAAAAGCCGAACGTTTCAATCAGCCCCAGCATTTT

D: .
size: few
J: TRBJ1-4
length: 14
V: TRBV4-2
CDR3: CASTLNGNGEKLFF
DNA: TGTGCCAGCACCCTAAACGGGAACGGCGAAAAACTGTTTTTT

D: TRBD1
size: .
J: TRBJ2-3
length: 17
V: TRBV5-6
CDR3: CASSSKGQGYSTDTQYF
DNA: TGTGCCAGCAGCTCGAAAGGACAGGGGTATAGCACAGATACGCAGTATTTT

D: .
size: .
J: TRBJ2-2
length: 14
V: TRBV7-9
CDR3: CASAVLPLTGELFF
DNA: TGTGCCAGCGCAGTCCTCCCCCTTACCGGGGAGCTGTTTTTT

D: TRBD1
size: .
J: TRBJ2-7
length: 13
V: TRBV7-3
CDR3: CASSFGQGGEQYF
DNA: TGTGCCAGCAGCTTCGGACAGGGAGGCGAGCAGTACTTC

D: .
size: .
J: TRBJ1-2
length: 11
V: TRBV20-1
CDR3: CSAGLYLGYTF
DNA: TGCAGTGCGGGACTGTATCTGGGCTACACCTTC

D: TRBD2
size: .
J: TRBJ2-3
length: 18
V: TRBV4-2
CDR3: CASSQDPAPRGRPDTQYF
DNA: TGTGCCAGCAGCCAAGACCCCGCCCCCCGCGGGAGGCCCGATACGCAGTATTTT

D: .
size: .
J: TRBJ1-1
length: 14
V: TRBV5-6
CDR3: CASSFGRMNTEAFF
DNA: TGTGCCAGCAGCTTTGGACGGATGAACACTGAAGCTTTCTTT

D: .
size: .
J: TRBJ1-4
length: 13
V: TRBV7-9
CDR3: CASSFGQGEKLFF
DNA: TGTGCCAGCAGCTTCGGTCAAGGTGAAAAACTGTTTTTT

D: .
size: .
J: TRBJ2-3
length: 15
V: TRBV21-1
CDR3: CASSKVGLSTDTQYF
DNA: TGTGCCAGCAGCAAAGTGGGCCTTAGCACAGATACGCAGTATTTT

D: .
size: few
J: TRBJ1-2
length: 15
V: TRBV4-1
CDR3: CASSQDGRTAFGYTF
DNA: TGCGCCAGCAGCCAAGATGGTCGAACAGCTTTTGGCTACACCTTC

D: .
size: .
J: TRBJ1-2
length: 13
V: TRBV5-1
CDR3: CASSFSTNYGYTF
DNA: TGCGCCAGCAGCTTTAGTACTAACTATGGCTACACCTTC

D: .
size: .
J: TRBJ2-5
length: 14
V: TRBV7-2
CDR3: CASSPGAVQETQYF
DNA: TGTGCCAGCAGCCCCGGGGCAGTTCAAGAGACCCAGTACTTC

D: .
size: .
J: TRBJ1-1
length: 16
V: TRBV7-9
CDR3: CASSPRGTVMNTEAFF
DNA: TGTGCCAGCAGCCCACGAGGGACGGTCATGAACACTGAAGCTTTCTTT

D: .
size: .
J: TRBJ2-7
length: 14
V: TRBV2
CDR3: CASTLVGQSYEQYF
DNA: TGTGCCAGCACTCTGGTTGGCCAGTCCTACGAGCAGTACTTC

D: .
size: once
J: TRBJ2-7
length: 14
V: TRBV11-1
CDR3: CASSLALASYEQYF
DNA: TGTGCCAGCAGCTTAGCGTTGGCTTCCTACGAGCAGTACTTC

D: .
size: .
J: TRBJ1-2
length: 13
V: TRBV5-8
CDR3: CASSPQRFYGYTF
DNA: TGTGCCAGCAGCCCACAGAGATTCTATGGCTACACCTTC

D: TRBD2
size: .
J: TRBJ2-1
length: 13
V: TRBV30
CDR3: CAWSGALALRAFF
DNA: TGTGCCTGGAGCGGGGCACTAGCGCTCCGCGCGTTCTTC

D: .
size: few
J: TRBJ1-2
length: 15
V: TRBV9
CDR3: CASSVGGTAAGGYTF
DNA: TGTGCCAGCAGCGTAGGAGGGACGGCCGCGGGTGGCTACACCTTC

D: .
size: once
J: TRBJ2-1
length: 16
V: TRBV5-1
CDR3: CASSLAVGVGYNEQFF
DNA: TGCGCCAGCAGCTTGGCCGTCGGGGTCGGCTACAATGAGCAGTTCTTC

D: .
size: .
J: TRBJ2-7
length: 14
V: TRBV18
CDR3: CASSPRVDFYEQYF
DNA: TGTGCCAGCTCACCCCGGGTAGATTTCTACGAGCAGTACTTC